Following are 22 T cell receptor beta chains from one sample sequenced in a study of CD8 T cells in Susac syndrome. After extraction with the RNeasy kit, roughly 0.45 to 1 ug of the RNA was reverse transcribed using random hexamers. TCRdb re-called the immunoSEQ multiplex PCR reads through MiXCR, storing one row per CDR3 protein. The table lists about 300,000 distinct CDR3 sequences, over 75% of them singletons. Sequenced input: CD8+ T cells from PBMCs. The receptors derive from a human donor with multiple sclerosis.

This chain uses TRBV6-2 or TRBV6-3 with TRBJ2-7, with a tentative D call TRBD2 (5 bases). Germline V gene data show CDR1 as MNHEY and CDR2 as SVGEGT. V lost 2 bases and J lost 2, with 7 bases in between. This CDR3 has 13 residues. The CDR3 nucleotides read TGTGCCAGCAGTTACACTAGTACCTACGAGCAGTACTTC. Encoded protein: CASSYTSTYEQYF.

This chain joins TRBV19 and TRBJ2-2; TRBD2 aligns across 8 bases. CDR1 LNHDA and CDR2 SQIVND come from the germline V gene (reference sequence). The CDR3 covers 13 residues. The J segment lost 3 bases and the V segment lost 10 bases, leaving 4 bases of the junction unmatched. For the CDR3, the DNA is TGTGCCATCACTAGCGGCTACACCGGGGAGCTGTTTTTT. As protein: CAITSGYTGELFF.

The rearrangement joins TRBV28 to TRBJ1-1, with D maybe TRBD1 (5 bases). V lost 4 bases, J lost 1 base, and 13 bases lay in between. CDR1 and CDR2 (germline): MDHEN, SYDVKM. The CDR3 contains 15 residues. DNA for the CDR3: TGTGCCAGCAGTTCATGGGGCAGCGCGAACACTGAAGCTTTCTTT. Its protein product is CASSSWGSANTEAFF.

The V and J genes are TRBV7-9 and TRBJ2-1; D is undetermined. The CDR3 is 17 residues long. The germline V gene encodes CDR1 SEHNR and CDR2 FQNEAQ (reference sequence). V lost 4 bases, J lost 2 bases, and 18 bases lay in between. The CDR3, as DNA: TGTGCCAGCAGCTCCCCCCTAGGCTCTCCCCCCTACAATGAGCAGTTCTTC. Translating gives CASSSPLGSPPYNEQFF.

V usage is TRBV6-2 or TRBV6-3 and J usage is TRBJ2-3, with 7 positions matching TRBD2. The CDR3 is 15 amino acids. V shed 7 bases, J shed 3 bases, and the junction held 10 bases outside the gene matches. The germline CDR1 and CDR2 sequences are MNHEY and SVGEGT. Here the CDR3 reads CASIPEGRETDTQYF. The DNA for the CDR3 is TGTGCCAGCATCCCCGAAGGGAGGGAGACAGATACGCAGTATTTT.

CDR3 in amino acids: CASSTRGGSGEQYF. CDR3 in DNA: TGTGCCAGCAGCACCCGGGGGGGGTCGGGCGAGCAGTACTTC. The rearrangement joins TRBV7-9 to TRBJ2-7; 8 nucleotides align to TRBD2. Germline V gene sequence: CDR1 SEHNR, CDR2 FQNEAQ (reference sequence). The length of the CDR3 is 14 residues. V lost 5 bases, J lost 6 bases, and 9 bases stayed unmatched.

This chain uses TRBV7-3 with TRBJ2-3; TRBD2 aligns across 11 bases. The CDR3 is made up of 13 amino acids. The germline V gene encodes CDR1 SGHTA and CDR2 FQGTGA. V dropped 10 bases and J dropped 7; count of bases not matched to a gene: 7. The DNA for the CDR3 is TGTGCCACATCGGGACTAGCGGCTCATACGCAGTATTTT. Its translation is CATSGLAAHTQYF.

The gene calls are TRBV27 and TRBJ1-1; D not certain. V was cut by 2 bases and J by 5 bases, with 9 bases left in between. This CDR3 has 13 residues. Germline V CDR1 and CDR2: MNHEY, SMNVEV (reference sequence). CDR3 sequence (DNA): TGTGCCAGCAGTTTAATAGGTTATACTGAAGCTTTCTTT. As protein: CASSLIGYTEAFF.

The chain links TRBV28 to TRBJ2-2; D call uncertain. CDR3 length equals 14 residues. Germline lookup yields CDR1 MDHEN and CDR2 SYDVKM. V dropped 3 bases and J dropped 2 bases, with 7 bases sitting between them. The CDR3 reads CASSLRRNTGELFF. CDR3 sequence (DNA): TGTGCCAGCAGTTTGCGGAGAAACACCGGGGAGCTGTTTTTT.

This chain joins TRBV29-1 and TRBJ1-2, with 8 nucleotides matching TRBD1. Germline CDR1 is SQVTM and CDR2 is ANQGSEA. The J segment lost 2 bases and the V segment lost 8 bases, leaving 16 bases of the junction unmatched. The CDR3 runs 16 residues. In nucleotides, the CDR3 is TGCAGCTCCTATGGCCAGGGGGCGTTGGGAAACTATGGCTACACCTTC. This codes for CSSYGQGALGNYGYTF.

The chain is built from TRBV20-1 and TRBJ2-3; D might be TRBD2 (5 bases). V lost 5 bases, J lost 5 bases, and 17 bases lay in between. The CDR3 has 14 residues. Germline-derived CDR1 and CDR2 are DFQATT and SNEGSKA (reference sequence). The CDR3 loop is CSASDSPWKDTQYF. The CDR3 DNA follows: TGCAGTGCTTCGGACTCACCTTGGAAAGATACGCAGTATTTT.

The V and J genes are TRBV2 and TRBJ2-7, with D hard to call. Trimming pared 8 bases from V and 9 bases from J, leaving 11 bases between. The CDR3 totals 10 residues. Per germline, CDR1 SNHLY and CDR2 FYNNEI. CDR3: CASVAGGQYF. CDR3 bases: TGTGCCAGCGTAGCAGGCGGGCAGTACTTC.

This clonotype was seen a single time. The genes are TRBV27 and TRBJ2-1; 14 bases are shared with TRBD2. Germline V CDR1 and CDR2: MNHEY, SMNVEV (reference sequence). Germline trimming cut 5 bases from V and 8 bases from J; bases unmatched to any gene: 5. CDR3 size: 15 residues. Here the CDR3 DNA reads TGTGCCAGCAGTCATGGGACTAGCGGGAGTGATGAGCAGTTCTTC. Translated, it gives CASSHGTSGSDEQFF.

The CDR3 nucleotides read TGTGCCAGCAGTTCCCCCCCGGAGGGAGGGTTCCCCGGGGAGCTGTTTTTT. Its protein is CASSSPPEGGFPGELFF. V gene TRBV6-5 combines with J gene TRBJ2-2; TRBD2 aligns across 7 bases. The CDR3 covers 17 residues. CDR1 MNHEY and CDR2 SVGAGI come from the germline V gene. The V segment lost 4 bases and the J segment 6 bases; nucleotides outside the gene matches: 14.

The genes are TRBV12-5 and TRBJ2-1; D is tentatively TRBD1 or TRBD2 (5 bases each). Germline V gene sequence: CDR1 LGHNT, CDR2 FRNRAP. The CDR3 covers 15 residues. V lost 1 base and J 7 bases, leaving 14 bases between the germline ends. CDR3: CASGLDRDRLNEQFF. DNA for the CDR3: TGTGCTAGTGGTTTGGACCGGGACCGGTTGAATGAGCAGTTCTTC.

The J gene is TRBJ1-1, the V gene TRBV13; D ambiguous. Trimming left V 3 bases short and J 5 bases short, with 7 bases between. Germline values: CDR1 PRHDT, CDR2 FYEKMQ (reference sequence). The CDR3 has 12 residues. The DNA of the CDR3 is TGTGCCAGCAGCTTTCGGCTGACTGAAGCTTTCTTT. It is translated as CASSFRLTEAFF.

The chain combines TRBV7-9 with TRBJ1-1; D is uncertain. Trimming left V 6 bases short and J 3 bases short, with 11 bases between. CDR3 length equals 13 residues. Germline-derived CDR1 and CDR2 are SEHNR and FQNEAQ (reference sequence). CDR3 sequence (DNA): TGTGCCAGCAGGCCCGGATGGGACACTGAAGCTTTCTTT. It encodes CASRPGWDTEAFF.

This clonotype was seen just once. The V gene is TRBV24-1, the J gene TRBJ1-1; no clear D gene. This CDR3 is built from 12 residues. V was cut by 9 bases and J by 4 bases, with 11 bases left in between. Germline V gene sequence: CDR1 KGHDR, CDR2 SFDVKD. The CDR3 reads CATSGPGTEAFF. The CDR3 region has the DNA TGTGCCACCTCAGGCCCGGGCACTGAAGCTTTCTTT.

The CDR3 coding sequence is TGTGCCAGCAGTCCGGGACTGAGGTATGGCTACACCTTC. This translates into CASSPGLRYGYTF. The chain uses TRBV27 and TRBJ1-2; D is perhaps TRBD1 (5 bases). Trimming left V 5 bases short and J 5 bases short, with 12 bases between. This CDR3 is 13 amino acids long. Per germline, CDR1 MNHEY and CDR2 SMNVEV (reference sequence).

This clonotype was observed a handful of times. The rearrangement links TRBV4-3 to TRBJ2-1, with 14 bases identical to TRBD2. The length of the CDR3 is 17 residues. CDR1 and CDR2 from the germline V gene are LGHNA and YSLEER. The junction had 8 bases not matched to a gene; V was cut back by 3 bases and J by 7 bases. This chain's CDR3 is CASSQREGLAGVNEQFF. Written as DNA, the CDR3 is TGCGCCAGCAGCCAGAGGGAGGGACTAGCGGGAGTGAATGAGCAGTTCTTC.

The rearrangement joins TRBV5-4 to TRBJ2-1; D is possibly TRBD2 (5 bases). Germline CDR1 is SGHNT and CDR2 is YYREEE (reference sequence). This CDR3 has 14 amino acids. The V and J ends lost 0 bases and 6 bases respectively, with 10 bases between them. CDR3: CASSLVLAGNEQFF. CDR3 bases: TGTGCCAGCAGCTTGGTGCTAGCAGGCAATGAGCAGTTCTTC.

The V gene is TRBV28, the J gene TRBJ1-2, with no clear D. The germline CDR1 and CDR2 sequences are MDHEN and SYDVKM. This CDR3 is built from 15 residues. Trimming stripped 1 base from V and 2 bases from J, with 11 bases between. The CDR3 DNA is TGTGCCAGCAGTTTATCTGGGGAAAGAAACTATGGCTACACCTTC. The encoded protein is CASSLSGERNYGYTF.